This TCR beta chain was sequenced for a study of technical replicates of blood from several donors. This CDR3 spans 14 amino acids. Germline CDR1 SGHNT, CDR2 YYREEE (reference sequence). V shed 3 bases, J shed 12 bases, and the junction held 7 bases outside the gene matches. The data were produced by immunoSEQ multiplex PCR, yet TCRdb's version contains in-frame clones alone and is incomplete. The repertoire holds approximately 92,000 clones, with 95% as singletons. This chain uses TRBV5-4 with TRBJ2-1; 12 nucleotides agree with TRBD2. The source is a human donor in good health. Specimen: T cells isolated from PBMCs. The CDR3 here is CASSSGLAGIGQFF. The CDR3 DNA reads as TGTGCCAGCAGCTCCGGACTAGCGGGGATTGGGCAGTTCTTC.